These T cell receptor beta chains were read from a single sample in a study of T cells in Graves' hyperthyroidism and ophthalmopathy. TCRdb recomputed calls from the multiplex PCR reads with MiXCR, one row per CDR3 protein. The data show about 380,000 distinct CDR3 sequences, with 11% to 15% seen just once and 9.5% to 11% held by the top ten. Sequencing was done on a sample of blood. Receptor source: a woman aged 55-75 years with Graves' hyperthyroidism. Both conserved end residues are part of each CDR3. Fields, in order: D gene, V gene, J gene, clone size, CDR3 DNA, CDR3 protein. D genes are given only for firm matches. A row's size may be missing; if present it is once, few, many or a size class.

d_gene: TRBD2; v_gene: TRBV27; j_gene: TRBJ2-2; abundance: few; CDR3nt: TGTGCCAGCAGTCGTTACCCTCCACGGACTAGCGGACCGGACGGGGAGCTGTTTTTT; CDR3aa: CASSRYPPRTSGPDGELFF
d_gene: TRBD1; v_gene: TRBV7-6; j_gene: TRBJ2-7; abundance: many; CDR3nt: TGTGCCAGCAGCTGGCGGGGCGGACAGGGCTCCTACGAGCAGTACTTC; CDR3aa: CASSWRGGQGSYEQYF
d_gene: NA; v_gene: TRBV28; j_gene: TRBJ1-2; abundance: many; CDR3nt: TGTGCCAGCAGACCGGGCCCAGTCGAGGGCTACACCTTC; CDR3aa: CASRPGPVEGYTF
d_gene: TRBD2; v_gene: TRBV27; j_gene: TRBJ2-1; abundance: NA; CDR3nt: TGTGCCAGCAGTTCTATAGCGGGAGTTGCCTACAATGAGCAGTTCTTC; CDR3aa: CASSSIAGVAYNEQFF
d_gene: TRBD2; v_gene: TRBV29-1; j_gene: TRBJ2-1; abundance: few; CDR3nt: TGCAGCGATAGACTAGCGGGAATGAATGAGCAGTTCTTC; CDR3aa: CSDRLAGMNEQFF
d_gene: TRBD1; v_gene: TRBV30; j_gene: TRBJ2-3; abundance: NA; CDR3nt: TGTGCCTGGAGCCAGGGGGCCGGCACAGATACGCAGTATTTT; CDR3aa: CAWSQGAGTDTQYF
d_gene: NA; v_gene: TRBV5-6; j_gene: TRBJ1-2; abundance: few; CDR3nt: TGTGCCAGCAGCTTGGGCCAAAATCATGGCTACACCTTC; CDR3aa: CASSLGQNHGYTF
d_gene: NA; v_gene: TRBV2; j_gene: TRBJ1-1; abundance: many; CDR3nt: TGTGCCAGCAACCCACAGGGACTGAACACTGAAGCTTTCTTT; CDR3aa: CASNPQGLNTEAFF
d_gene: TRBD1; v_gene: TRBV10-3; j_gene: TRBJ2-5; abundance: many; CDR3nt: TGTGCCATCAGTCCCACCTGGGCACAGGGGCTAGGCCAAGAGACCCAGTACTTC; CDR3aa: CAISPTWAQGLGQETQYF
d_gene: TRBD2; v_gene: TRBV7-3; j_gene: TRBJ2-1; abundance: NA; CDR3nt: TGTGCCAGCAGCTTAACGGCTAGCGGGAGGGCCGGGCAGTTCTTC; CDR3aa: CASSLTASGRAGQFF
d_gene: NA; v_gene: TRBV24-1; j_gene: TRBJ2-7; abundance: few; CDR3nt: TGTGCCACCAGCCCGGAACACCGCTACGAGCAGTACTTC; CDR3aa: CATSPEHRYEQYF
d_gene: NA; v_gene: TRBV7-2; j_gene: TRBJ2-7; abundance: many; CDR3nt: TGTGCCAGCAGCACACCAGGTTACGAGCAGTACTTC; CDR3aa: CASSTPGYEQYF
d_gene: TRBD2; v_gene: TRBV6-1; j_gene: TRBJ2-3; abundance: many; CDR3nt: TGTGCCAGCAGTGATATGACTAGCGGAGATACGCAGTATTTT; CDR3aa: CASSDMTSGDTQYF
d_gene: NA; v_gene: TRBV9; j_gene: TRBJ1-6; abundance: many; CDR3nt: TGTGCCAGCAGCGCGCAGAATTCACCCCTCCACTTT; CDR3aa: CASSAQNSPLHF
d_gene: NA; v_gene: TRBV7-8; j_gene: TRBJ1-3; abundance: many; CDR3nt: TGTGCCAGCAGCCCGAGACGGCCTGGAAACACCATATATTTT; CDR3aa: CASSPRRPGNTIYF
d_gene: TRBD1; v_gene: TRBV19; j_gene: TRBJ2-2; abundance: NA; CDR3nt: TGTGCCAGTAGTCGGACCGGGACAGCGAACACCGGGGAGCTGTTTTTT; CDR3aa: CASSRTGTANTGELFF
d_gene: NA; v_gene: TRBV7-8; j_gene: TRBJ2-7; abundance: few; CDR3nt: TGTGCCAGCAGCTTCGACACAGAGAACTACGAGCAGCACTTC; CDR3aa: CASSFDTENYEQHF
d_gene: TRBD2; v_gene: TRBV3-1; j_gene: TRBJ2-1; abundance: many; CDR3nt: TGTGCCAGCAGCCAAAGGCGCGGGAGCCTCAATGAGCAGTTCTTC; CDR3aa: CASSQRRGSLNEQFF
d_gene: TRBD2; v_gene: TRBV6-1; j_gene: TRBJ2-7; abundance: NA; CDR3nt: TGTGCCAGCAGTCCAACTAGCGGGAGCTGGGAGCAGTACTTC; CDR3aa: CASSPTSGSWEQYF
d_gene: NA; v_gene: TRBV30; j_gene: TRBJ1-4; abundance: few; CDR3nt: TGTGCCTGGAGTCCCCGCAGGGGCAGGGCTAATGAAAAACTGTTTTTT; CDR3aa: CAWSPRRGRANEKLFF
d_gene: TRBD2; v_gene: TRBV10-3; j_gene: TRBJ2-3; abundance: many; CDR3nt: TGTGCCACCGAATTAGCGGGGTACACAGATACGCAGTATTTT; CDR3aa: CATELAGYTDTQYF
d_gene: NA; v_gene: TRBV24-1; j_gene: TRBJ1-5; abundance: NA; CDR3nt: TGTGCCACCAGTGATTCCGTAGGGGTCCCCCAGCATTTT; CDR3aa: CATSDSVGVPQHF
d_gene: TRBD2; v_gene: TRBV6-1; j_gene: TRBJ2-7; abundance: many; CDR3nt: TGTGCCAGCAGTTATGATGCGGGAGCTGTATACGAGCAGTACTTC; CDR3aa: CASSYDAGAVYEQYF
d_gene: NA; v_gene: TRBV4-1; j_gene: TRBJ2-1; abundance: many; CDR3nt: TGCGCCAGCAGCCAAGTCTCCTGGACGAGGGGTGAGCAGTTCTTC; CDR3aa: CASSQVSWTRGEQFF
d_gene: TRBD1; v_gene: TRBV6-1; j_gene: TRBJ1-6; abundance: NA; CDR3nt: TGTGCCAGCAACCCGGGACAGGGACTGTCTAATTCACCCCTCCACTTT; CDR3aa: CASNPGQGLSNSPLHF
d_gene: NA; v_gene: TRBV4-1; j_gene: TRBJ2-7; abundance: few; CDR3nt: TGCGCCAGCAGCCAAGAATTTGTGGTGGGCGAGCAGTACTTC; CDR3aa: CASSQEFVVGEQYF
d_gene: NA; v_gene: TRBV7-8; j_gene: TRBJ2-1; abundance: many; CDR3nt: TGTGCCAGCAGCGACGGCACAGGCCGGTGGGGTGAGCAGTTCTTC; CDR3aa: CASSDGTGRWGEQFF
d_gene: NA; v_gene: TRBV10-3; j_gene: TRBJ2-6; abundance: few; CDR3nt: TGTGCCATCAGCTCAGGTGACTCTGGGGCCAACGTCCTGACTTTC; CDR3aa: CAISSGDSGANVLTF
d_gene: NA; v_gene: TRBV7-8; j_gene: TRBJ1-6; abundance: NA; CDR3nt: TGTGCCAGCAGTAGGACCCGGGATAATTCACCCCTCCACTTT; CDR3aa: CASSRTRDNSPLHF
d_gene: TRBD2; v_gene: TRBV11-2; j_gene: TRBJ2-7; abundance: many; CDR3nt: TGTGCCAGCAGCCAACTAGCGGGAGGGACTGAGCAGTACTTC; CDR3aa: CASSQLAGGTEQYF
d_gene: TRBD2; v_gene: TRBV5-1; j_gene: TRBJ2-7; abundance: many; CDR3nt: TGCGCCAGCAGCTTGGCGGCCGGGACTACCTACGAGCAGTACTTC; CDR3aa: CASSLAAGTTYEQYF
d_gene: TRBD1; v_gene: TRBV19; j_gene: TRBJ1-1; abundance: NA; CDR3nt: TGTGCCAGTAGTATGTCAGGGGGGGCTAACACTGAAGCTCTCTTT; CDR3aa: CASSMSGGANTEALF
d_gene: NA; v_gene: TRBV13; j_gene: TRBJ1-5; abundance: few; CDR3nt: TGTGCCAGCAGCTTAGAACGGCAGCAGCCCCAGCATTTT; CDR3aa: CASSLERQQPQHF
d_gene: NA; v_gene: TRBV7-2; j_gene: TRBJ1-5; abundance: many; CDR3nt: TGTGCCAGCAGCCCTCGGGGACTTAGCAATCAGCCCCAGCATTTT; CDR3aa: CASSPRGLSNQPQHF
d_gene: NA; v_gene: TRBV19; j_gene: TRBJ2-7; abundance: few; CDR3nt: TGTGCCAGTAGTATAGGATTGGGGGCGGGAGACTACGAGCAGTACTTC; CDR3aa: CASSIGLGAGDYEQYF
d_gene: NA; v_gene: TRBV2; j_gene: TRBJ1-5; abundance: many; CDR3nt: TGTGCCAGCAGAGATAATAGCAATCAGCCCCAGCATTTT; CDR3aa: CASRDNSNQPQHF
d_gene: NA; v_gene: TRBV3-1; j_gene: TRBJ1-2; abundance: many; CDR3nt: TGTGCCAGCAGCCAAACAGGCTATGGCTACACCTTC; CDR3aa: CASSQTGYGYTF
d_gene: NA; v_gene: TRBV12-3/TRBV12-4; j_gene: TRBJ1-1; abundance: NA; CDR3nt: TGTGCCAACAGCTTATGGGGCGAGGGCACTGAAGCTTTCTTT; CDR3aa: CANSLWGEGTEAFF
d_gene: TRBD2; v_gene: TRBV18; j_gene: TRBJ2-1; abundance: few; CDR3nt: TGTGCCAGCTCACTCGGGACTAGCGGGAGTACGTCCTACAATGAGCAGTTCTTC; CDR3aa: CASSLGTSGSTSYNEQFF
d_gene: TRBD1; v_gene: TRBV30; j_gene: TRBJ1-3; abundance: NA; CDR3nt: TGTGCCTGGAGTTCAGGGGGCCGAAACACCATATATTTT; CDR3aa: CAWSSGGRNTIYF
d_gene: TRBD2; v_gene: TRBV19; j_gene: TRBJ2-3; abundance: many; CDR3nt: TGTGCCAGTACCCCCCTCCGGGGGCTAGCGGGAGGACCCACAGATACGCAGTATTTT; CDR3aa: CASTPLRGLAGGPTDTQYF
d_gene: TRBD1; v_gene: TRBV24-1; j_gene: TRBJ2-1; abundance: many; CDR3nt: TGTGCCACCAGTGATTCCAGGACAGGGGGTTACAATGAGCAGTTCTTC; CDR3aa: CATSDSRTGGYNEQFF
d_gene: NA; v_gene: TRBV28; j_gene: TRBJ1-2; abundance: NA; CDR3nt: TGTGCCTGCGGGACCGGTAACTATGGCTACACCTTC; CDR3aa: CACGTGNYGYTF
d_gene: TRBD1; v_gene: TRBV10-1; j_gene: TRBJ2-3; abundance: NA; CDR3nt: TGCGCCAGCAGTGATCTGGACAGGGGGCCAGATACGCAGTATTTT; CDR3aa: CASSDLDRGPDTQYF
d_gene: NA; v_gene: TRBV5-1; j_gene: TRBJ1-4; abundance: few; CDR3nt: TGCGCCAGCACCCAGGACGGAGAAAAACTGTTTTTT; CDR3aa: CASTQDGEKLFF
d_gene: TRBD1; v_gene: TRBV18; j_gene: TRBJ2-5; abundance: few; CDR3nt: TGTGCCAGCTCACTCGATACAGGGGGACAAGAGACCCAGTACTTC; CDR3aa: CASSLDTGGQETQYF
d_gene: TRBD1; v_gene: TRBV12-3/TRBV12-4; j_gene: TRBJ2-1; abundance: many; CDR3nt: TGTGCCAGCAGTCCCGACAGGGCCTCCTACAATGAGCAGTTCTTC; CDR3aa: CASSPDRASYNEQFF
d_gene: TRBD2; v_gene: TRBV7-2; j_gene: TRBJ2-5; abundance: NA; CDR3nt: TGTGCCAGCAGCCCAGAAGGGCAGTTGCGGGAGGACCAAGAGACCCAGTACTTC; CDR3aa: CASSPEGQLREDQETQYF
d_gene: NA; v_gene: TRBV6-1; j_gene: TRBJ2-7; abundance: many; CDR3nt: TGTGCCAGACAGCCGGGACGGGGAACCTACGAGCAGTACTTC; CDR3aa: CARQPGRGTYEQYF
d_gene: TRBD1; v_gene: TRBV11-1; j_gene: TRBJ1-1; abundance: many; CDR3nt: TGTGCCAGCAGCTCGACAGGGAGTGGAGGTGAAGCTTTCTTT; CDR3aa: CASSSTGSGGEAFF
d_gene: NA; v_gene: TRBV18; j_gene: TRBJ2-4; abundance: many; CDR3nt: TGTGCCAGCTCATCTTCCGGGATCCAAAACATTCAGTACTTC; CDR3aa: CASSSSGIQNIQYF
d_gene: TRBD2; v_gene: TRBV6-5; j_gene: TRBJ2-4; abundance: NA; CDR3nt: TGTGCCAGCAGTTACCGGACTAGCGGGAGGGCCGGAAACATTCAGTACTTC; CDR3aa: CASSYRTSGRAGNIQYF
d_gene: TRBD2; v_gene: TRBV7-9; j_gene: TRBJ2-2; abundance: NA; CDR3nt: TGTGCCAGCAGCTTAATCCCCCTCGGACTAGCGGTGACCGGGGAGCTGTTTTTT; CDR3aa: CASSLIPLGLAVTGELFF
d_gene: NA; v_gene: TRBV11-2; j_gene: TRBJ2-5; abundance: many; CDR3nt: TGTGCCAGCAGGCACAGGGTAATGAGGGAGACCCAGTACTTC; CDR3aa: CASRHRVMRETQYF
d_gene: NA; v_gene: TRBV30; j_gene: TRBJ2-1; abundance: few; CDR3nt: TGTGCCTGGAGTGTACTCTTAACGGATTGGAACAATGAGCAGTTCTTC; CDR3aa: CAWSVLLTDWNNEQFF
d_gene: TRBD2; v_gene: TRBV5-1; j_gene: TRBJ2-1; abundance: once; CDR3nt: TGCGCCAGCAGCTTGGGTTCTAGCGGGTATGAGCAGTTCTTC; CDR3aa: CASSLGSSGYEQFF